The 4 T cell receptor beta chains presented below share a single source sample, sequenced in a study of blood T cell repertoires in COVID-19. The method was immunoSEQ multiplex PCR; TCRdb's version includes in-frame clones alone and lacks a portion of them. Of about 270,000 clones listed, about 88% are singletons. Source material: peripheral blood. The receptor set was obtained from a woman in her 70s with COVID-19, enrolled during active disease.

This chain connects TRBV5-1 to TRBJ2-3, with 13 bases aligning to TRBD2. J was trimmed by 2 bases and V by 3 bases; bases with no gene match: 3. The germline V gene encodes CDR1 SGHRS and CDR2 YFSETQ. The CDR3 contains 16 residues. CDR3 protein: CASSWGTSGVTDTQYF. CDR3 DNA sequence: TGCGCCAGCAGCTGGGGGACTAGCGGGGTCACAGATACGCAGTATTTT.

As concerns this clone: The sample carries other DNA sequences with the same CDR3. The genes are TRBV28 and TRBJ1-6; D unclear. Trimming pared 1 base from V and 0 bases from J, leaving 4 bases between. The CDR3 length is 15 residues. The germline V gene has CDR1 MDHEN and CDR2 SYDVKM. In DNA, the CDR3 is TGTGCCAGCAGTTTATCGGGCTCCTATAATTCACCCCTCCACTTT. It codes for CASSLSGSYNSPLHF.

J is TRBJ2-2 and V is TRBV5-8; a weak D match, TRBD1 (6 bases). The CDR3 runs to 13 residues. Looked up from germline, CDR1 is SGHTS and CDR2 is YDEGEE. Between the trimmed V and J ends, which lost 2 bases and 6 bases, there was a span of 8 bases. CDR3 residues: CASSLGTPGELFF. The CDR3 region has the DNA TGTGCCAGCAGCTTAGGGACACCCGGGGAGCTGTTTTTT. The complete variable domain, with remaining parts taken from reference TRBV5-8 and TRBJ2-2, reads EAGVTQSPTHLIKTRGQQATLRCSPISGHTSVYWYQQALGLGLQFLLWYDEGEERNRGNFPPRFSGRQFPNYSSELNVNALELEDSALYLCASSLGTPGELFFGEGSRLTVL.

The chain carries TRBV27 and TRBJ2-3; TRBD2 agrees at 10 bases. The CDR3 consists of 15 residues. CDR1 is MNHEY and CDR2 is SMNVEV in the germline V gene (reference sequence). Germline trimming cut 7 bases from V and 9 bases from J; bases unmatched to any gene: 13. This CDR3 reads CASKGTSGVRQTQYF. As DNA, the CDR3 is TGTGCCAGCAAGGGAACTAGCGGGGTTAGACAAACGCAGTATTTT.